The rows below give T cell receptor beta chains drawn from one sample of a study of PD-L1 blockade in urothelial cancer. Assay: immunoSEQ multiplex PCR; the TCRdb copy retains only in-frame clones and omits some. The table shows 45,000 or so clones, with 82% occurring only once. The input for sequencing was PBMCs, taken around atezolizumab (anti-PD-L1) treatment. Every receptor here comes from a man over 45 with urothelial cancer. The CDR3 runs from the conserved cysteine through the conserved F or W. The D gene is left open where the match is weak. Size is stated for part of the rows, as once, few or many counts, or as a class when the clone is expanded.

V gene	J gene	clone size	D gene	CDR3 DNA	CDR3 protein
TRBV29-1	TRBJ2-2	.	TRBD1	TGCAGCGCGGGACAGGGTTCCGGGGAGCTGTTTTTT	CSAGQGSGELFF
TRBV19	TRBJ2-1	once	TRBD2	TGTGCCAGTAGTATGGGACTAGCCCCCAATGAGCAGTTCTTC	CASSMGLAPNEQFF
TRBV28	TRBJ1-2	.	.	TGTGCCAGCAGTTCGGGGATCCAGAACTATGGCTACACCTTC	CASSSGIQNYGYTF
TRBV7-3	TRBJ1-2	.	TRBD1	TGTGCCAGCAGCTTAACGTTAACGGGACAGGGTTTCTCTGGCTACACCTTC	CASSLTLTGQGFSGYTF
TRBV5-1	TRBJ2-3	.	TRBD2	TGCGCCAGCAGCTTATTCAGCGGGGGGTCAGATACGCAGTATTTT	CASSLFSGGSDTQYF
TRBV29-1	TRBJ2-7	.	TRBD1	TGCAGCGTTGACGGACAGGGGGAATATTACGAGCAGTACTTC	CSVDGQGEYYEQYF
TRBV5-4	TRBJ2-5	few	TRBD1	TGTGCCAGCAGCCCAGGGGGCATAGAGACCCAGTACTTC	CASSPGGIETQYF
TRBV5-1	TRBJ2-3	.	TRBD1	TGCGCCAGCAGCTTGACAGGGGTTGCAGATACGCAGTATTTT	CASSLTGVADTQYF
TRBV5-1	TRBJ1-6	few	.	TGCGCCAGCAGCTTGATGGGGGCCTTGGACTCACCCCTCCACTTT	CASSLMGALDSPLHF
TRBV7-9	TRBJ1-5	.	TRBD1	TGTGCCAGCACCACAGGGGGCAATCAGCCCCAGCATTTT	CASTTGGNQPQHF
TRBV2	TRBJ1-6	.	.	TGTGCCAGCGGAGCCCTACCCTTCATGCCCCTCCACTTT	CASGALPFMPLHF
TRBV4-2	TRBJ1-5	.	.	TGTGCCAGCAGCCAAGGTAGCGGGGCCCATCAGCCCCAGCATTTT	CASSQGSGAHQPQHF
TRBV9	TRBJ2-1	.	TRBD2	TGTGCCAGCAGCGTAGCTACTAGCGGATACAATGAGCAGTTCTTC	CASSVATSGYNEQFF
TRBV5-1	TRBJ2-2	.	TRBD2	TGCGCCAGCGCTAAGACTTCTAGCGGGACCACCGGGGAGCTGTTTTTT	CASAKTSSGTTGELFF
TRBV28	TRBJ1-3	few	TRBD1	TGTGCCAGCAGTCTAATACAGGGGCTGGGAAACACCATATATTTT	CASSLIQGLGNTIYF
TRBV5-4	TRBJ2-3	.	TRBD2	TGTGCCAGCAGCTTACCGCCCCCGACTAGCGGGAGAAATACGCAGTATTTT	CASSLPPPTSGRNTQYF
TRBV5-1	TRBJ2-7	.	TRBD1	TGCGCCAGCAGCTTGGAAGCGGACAGGGGGCTGTCGGCGATCTACGAGCAGTACTTC	CASSLEADRGLSAIYEQYF
TRBV10-3	TRBJ2-1	.	TRBD1	TGTGCCATCAGCCCGGGACAGCTAAGCTCCTACAATGAGCAGTTCTTC	CAISPGQLSSYNEQFF
TRBV28	TRBJ1-6	.	TRBD1	TGTGCCAGCAGTCCGCGGACAGGGCAGAATTCACCCCTCCACTTT	CASSPRTGQNSPLHF
TRBV28	TRBJ1-1	.	TRBD1	TGTGCCAGCAGAGCACCCACAGGGGGCCAAGGGACTGAAGCTTTCTTT	CASRAPTGGQGTEAFF
TRBV5-1	TRBJ2-3	.	TRBD1	TGCGCCAGCAGCTTTGTGCAGGGGGCTGCAGATACGCAGTATTTT	CASSFVQGAADTQYF
TRBV18	TRBJ2-3	.	TRBD2	TGTGCCAGCTCCCGCCCGGGGGGGGCTAGCACAGATACGCAGTATTTT	CASSRPGGASTDTQYF
TRBV7-8	TRBJ2-2	.	.	TGTGCCAGCAGCTTAGAACGGCTGGGAGCCACCGGGGAGCTGTTTTTT	CASSLERLGATGELFF
TRBV5-1	TRBJ1-5	.	.	TGCGCCAGCAGCTTGGACGGTAATAGCAATCAGCCCCAGCATTTT	CASSLDGNSNQPQHF
TRBV5-8	TRBJ2-7	.	.	TGTGCCAGCAGCCAACACAGGGTCCTACACTACGAGCAGTACTTC	CASSQHRVLHYEQYF
TRBV12-2	TRBJ2-6	.	.	TGTGCAAGTCGCCCTACCAGGTCCACACAAAGTCGGGCCAACGTCCTGACTTTC	CASRPTRSTQSRANVLTF
TRBV7-3	TRBJ2-3	.	TRBD2	TGTGCCAGCAGCTTAGGACTAGCAACAGATACGCAGTATTTT	CASSLGLATDTQYF
TRBV7-2	TRBJ1-1	.	TRBD1	TGTGCCAGCAGGATGAACAGGGGAAGGGTCACTGAAGCTTTCTTT	CASRMNRGRVTEAFF
TRBV7-9	TRBJ1-1	.	TRBD1	TGTGCCAGCAGCTTTGGGACAGGGGACGATAACACTGAAGCTTTCTTT	CASSFGTGDDNTEAFF
TRBV18	TRBJ1-5	.	.	TGTGCCAGCTCAATCCAGGGCCATAGCAATCAGCCCCAGCATTTT	CASSIQGHSNQPQHF
TRBV11-3	TRBJ2-1	.	.	TGTGCCAGCAGCCGCTGGACAGCGAGCAATGAGCAGTTCTTC	CASSRWTASNEQFF
TRBV5-6	TRBJ2-3	.	.	TGTGCCAGCAGCGACACCAGGCTCCACACAGATACGCAGTATTTT	CASSDTRLHTDTQYF
TRBV28	TRBJ1-2	.	.	TGTGCCAGCAGAAAGGGAGGTGGCTATGGCTACACCTTC	CASRKGGGYGYTF
TRBV29-1	TRBJ2-1	.	.	TGCAGCGTTAGAGGATACAATGAGCAGTTCTTC	CSVRGYNEQFF
TRBV10-2	TRBJ2-3	.	.	TGCGCCAGCATCAGCGACAGAGATAACACAGATACGCAGTATTTT	CASISDRDNTDTQYF
TRBV5-1	TRBJ1-2	once	TRBD1	TGCGCCAGCAGGGTCCCGACAGGGGAAATCGGTGGCTACACCTTC	CASRVPTGEIGGYTF
TRBV7-8	TRBJ1-2	.	.	TGTGCCAGCAGCTTAGGTGGGACACTACAAGGCTACACCTTC	CASSLGGTLQGYTF
TRBV27	TRBJ1-1	.	.	TGTGCCAGCACCAACATCCCCGTAAGGAACACTGAAGCTTTCTTT	CASTNIPVRNTEAFF
TRBV28	TRBJ1-2	.	TRBD1	TGTGCCAGCAGTTTGGACAGGGTGAGACTGTCCTTC	CASSLDRVRLSF
TRBV29-1	TRBJ1-1	.	.	TGCAGCGTATTAGTTGCGAACACTGAAGCTTTCTTT	CSVLVANTEAFF
TRBV15	TRBJ1-2	.	.	TGTGCCACCAGCAGAGCCGGTGGGGGAGGCGACTATGGCTACACCTTC	CATSRAGGGGDYGYTF
TRBV18	TRBJ2-5	.	TRBD2	TGTGCCAGCTCACCACCGGGACTATCGGAGACCCAGTACTTC	CASSPPGLSETQYF
TRBV4-1	TRBJ2-7	.	TRBD1	TGCGCCAGCAGCCAAGATGATGGGACAGGGGTGAAGTACTTC	CASSQDDGTGVKYF
TRBV15	TRBJ2-1	.	.	TGTGCCACCAGCAGACCTGACAGTAATGAGCAGTTCTTC	CATSRPDSNEQFF
TRBV7-7	TRBJ2-3	.	.	TGTGCTAGCCATAAACAGGGAGCCGACACAGATACGCAGTATTTT	CASHKQGADTDTQYF
TRBV28	TRBJ2-6	medium-sized	.	TGTGCCAGCAGTTTCTACAGCTCTGGGGCCAACGTCCTGACTTTC	CASSFYSSGANVLTF
TRBV5-1	TRBJ2-2	.	TRBD1	TGCGCCAGCAGCTTTGGGACAGTTTCCGGGGAGCTGTTTTTT	CASSFGTVSGELFF
TRBV2	TRBJ2-2	.	TRBD1	TGTGCCAGCAGTGAAGCGCTTCTCCGGACAGGGCGTACCGGGGAGCTGTTTTTT	CASSEALLRTGRTGELFF
TRBV4-1	TRBJ2-3	.	TRBD2	TGCGCCAGCAGCCAACAGGGTAGCGGGGATACTAGAGATACGCAGTATTTT	CASSQQGSGDTRDTQYF